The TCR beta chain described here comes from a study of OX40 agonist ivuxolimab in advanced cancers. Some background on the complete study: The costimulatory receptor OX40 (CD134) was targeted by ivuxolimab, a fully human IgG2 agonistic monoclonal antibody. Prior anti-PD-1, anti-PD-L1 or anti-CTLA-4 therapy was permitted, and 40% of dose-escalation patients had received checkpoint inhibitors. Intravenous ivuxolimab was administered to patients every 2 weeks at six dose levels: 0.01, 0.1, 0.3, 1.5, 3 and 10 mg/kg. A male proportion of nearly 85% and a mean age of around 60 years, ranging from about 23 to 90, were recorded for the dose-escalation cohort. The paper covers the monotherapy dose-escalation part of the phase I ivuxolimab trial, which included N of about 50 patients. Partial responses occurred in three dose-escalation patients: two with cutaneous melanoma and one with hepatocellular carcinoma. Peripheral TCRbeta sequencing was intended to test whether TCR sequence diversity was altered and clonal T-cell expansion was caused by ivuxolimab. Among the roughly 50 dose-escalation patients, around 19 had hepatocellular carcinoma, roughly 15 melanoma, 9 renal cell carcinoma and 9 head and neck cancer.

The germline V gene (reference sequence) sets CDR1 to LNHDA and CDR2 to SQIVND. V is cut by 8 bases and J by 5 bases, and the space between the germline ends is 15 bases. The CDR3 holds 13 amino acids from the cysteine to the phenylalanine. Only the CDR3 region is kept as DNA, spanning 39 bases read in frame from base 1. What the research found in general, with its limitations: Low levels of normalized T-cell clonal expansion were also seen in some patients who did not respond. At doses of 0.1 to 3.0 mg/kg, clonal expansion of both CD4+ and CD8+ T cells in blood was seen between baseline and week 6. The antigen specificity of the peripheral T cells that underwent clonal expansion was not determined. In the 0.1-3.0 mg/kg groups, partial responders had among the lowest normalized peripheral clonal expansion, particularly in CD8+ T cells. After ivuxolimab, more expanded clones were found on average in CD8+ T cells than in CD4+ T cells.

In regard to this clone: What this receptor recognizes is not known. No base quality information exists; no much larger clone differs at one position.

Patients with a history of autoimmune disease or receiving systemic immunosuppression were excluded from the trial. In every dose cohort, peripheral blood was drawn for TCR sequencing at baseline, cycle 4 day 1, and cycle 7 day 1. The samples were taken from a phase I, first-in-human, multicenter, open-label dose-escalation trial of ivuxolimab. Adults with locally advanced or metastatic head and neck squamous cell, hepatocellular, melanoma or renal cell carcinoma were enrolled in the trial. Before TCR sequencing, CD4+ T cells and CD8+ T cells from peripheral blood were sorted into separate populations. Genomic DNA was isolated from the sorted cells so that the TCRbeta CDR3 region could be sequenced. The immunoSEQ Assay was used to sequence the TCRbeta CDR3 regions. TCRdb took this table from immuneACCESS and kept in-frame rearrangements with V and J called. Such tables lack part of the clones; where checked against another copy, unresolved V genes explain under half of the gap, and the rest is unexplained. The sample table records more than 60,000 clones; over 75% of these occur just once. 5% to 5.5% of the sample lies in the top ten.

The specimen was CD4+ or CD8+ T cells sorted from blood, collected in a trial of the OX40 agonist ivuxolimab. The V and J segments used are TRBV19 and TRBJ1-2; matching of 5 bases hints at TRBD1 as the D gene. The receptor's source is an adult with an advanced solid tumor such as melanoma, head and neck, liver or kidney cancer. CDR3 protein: CASGTAITYGYTF. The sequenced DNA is TGTGCCAGTGGGACCGCTATTACTTATGGCTACACCTTC.